These 25 T cell receptor beta chains came from one sample sequenced in a study of blood T cell repertoires in COVID-19. Some clones are missing from TCRdb's copy, which holds only in-frame ones; the method was immunoSEQ multiplex PCR. The repertoire holds 110,000 or so clones, with more than 70% as singletons. The sequenced sample was peripheral blood. Receptors were obtained from a woman in her sixties or seventies who had recovered from COVID-19.

In nucleotides, the CDR3 is TGTGCCACCAGCAGCTTCGGGAATGAAGCTTTCTTT. Amino acids: CATSSFGNEAFF. The chain combines TRBV15 with TRBJ1-1; no firm D call. With 3 bases removed from V and 7 bases from J, the gap between germline ends came to 9 bases. The germline V gene encodes CDR1 LNHNV and CDR2 YYDKDF (reference sequence). The CDR3 runs 12 residues.

A few counts support this clone. This chain connects TRBV11-2 to TRBJ2-1; unclear D gene. V was trimmed by 5 bases and J by 4 bases, leaving 6 bases between them. Germline values: CDR1 SGHAT, CDR2 FQNNGV. CDR3 length: 12 amino acids. The CDR3 sequence: CASSHEYNEQFF. The CDR3 bases are TGTGCCAGCAGCCACGAGTACAATGAGCAGTTCTTC.

This clone showed up just a few times. The chain uses TRBV7-2 and TRBJ1-6; 8 nucleotides agree with TRBD1. The CDR3 totals 16 residues. The germline V gene encodes CDR1 SGHTA and CDR2 FQGNSA. Losses at the gene ends were 4 bases for V and 2 bases for J; bases not matched to a gene: 4. DNA for the CDR3: TGTGCCAGCAGCTCAGGACAGGGTGCCTATAATTCACCCCTCCACTTT. The encoded protein is CASSSGQGAYNSPLHF.

The chain has TRBV6-5 and TRBJ2-5, with unresolved D. Trimming pared 6 bases from V and 5 bases from J, leaving 10 bases between. There are 12 residues in the CDR3. From germline, CDR1 is MNHEY and CDR2 SVGAGI. CDR3: CASSTLEETQYF. CDR3 DNA: TGTGCCAGCAGCACTTTGGAGGAGACCCAGTACTTC.

CDR3 protein: CASSQAEGSYNEQFF. The CDR3 DNA reads as TGCGCCAGCAGCCAAGCGGAGGGCTCCTACAATGAGCAGTTCTTC. The chain carries TRBV4-3 and TRBJ2-1; possibly TRBD2 for D (6 bases). The CDR3 spans 15 residues. Trimming took 1 base from V and 0 from J, leaving 7 bases between them. CDR1 is LGHNA and CDR2 is YSLEER in the germline V gene.

Of note for this clone: Different DNA sequences within this sample yield the same CDR3. The chain couples TRBV7-2 to TRBJ2-7, with 7 positions matching TRBD1. Trimming cost V 4 bases and J 2 bases; bases outside gene matches: 2. CDR1 is SGHTA and CDR2 is FQGNSA in the germline V gene. This CDR3 has 13 residues. Here the CDR3 reads CASSSQGAYEQYF. The CDR3 DNA reads as TGTGCCAGCAGCTCCCAGGGGGCCTACGAGCAGTACTTC.

This clone was detected a few times. The chain links TRBV28 to TRBJ1-6, with 7 bases identical to TRBD1. This CDR3 is built from 15 residues. Trimming cost V 5 bases and J 6 bases; bases outside gene matches: 7. CDR1 MDHEN and CDR2 SYDVKM come from the germline V gene. CDR3 protein: CASSLPGTVNSPLHF. For the CDR3, the DNA is TGTGCCAGCAGTCTCCCCGGGACAGTTAATTCACCCCTCCACTTT.

The rearrangement joins TRBV19 to TRBJ1-5; a possible D gene is TRBD1 (6 bases). Trimming removed 6 bases at V and 2 bases at J, with 14 bases between. The CDR3 extends over 15 amino acids. Germline values: CDR1 LNHDA, CDR2 SQIVND (reference sequence). CDR3 amino acids: CASSGTPAGNQPQHF. For the CDR3, the DNA is TGTGCCAGTAGCGGGACACCGGCCGGCAATCAGCCCCAGCATTTT.

CDR3 nucleotides: TGTGCCAGCAGTTCAGAGGGGCCCCAGCATTTT. Translated, it gives CASSSEGPQHF. The chain employs TRBV28 and TRBJ1-5; no reliable D call. The germline CDR1 and CDR2 sequences are MDHEN and SYDVKM. Between the trimmed V and J ends, which lost 4 bases and 9 bases, there was a span of 7 bases. The CDR3 is 11 residues long.

In DNA form, the CDR3 reads TGTGCCAGCAGTGATAGCGGCACCCAGCATTTT. Amino acids: CASSDSGTQHF. V usage is TRBV2 and J usage is TRBJ1-5; D gene unclear. V lost 3 bases, J lost 11 bases, and 8 bases lay in between. Germline CDR1 is SNHLY and CDR2 is FYNNEI. CDR3 length: 11 residues.

V usage is TRBV4-2 and J usage is TRBJ1-4, with TRBD1 identical over 12 bases. The germline V gene has CDR1 LGHNA and CDR2 YNFKEQ. The junction had 8 bases not matched to a gene; V was cut back by 4 bases and J by 8 bases. The CDR3 sequence is 16 residues long. The CDR3 DNA is TGTGCCAGCAGCCGAGACGGGACAGGGGGCCAGGAAAAACTGTTTTTT. Translating it yields CASSRDGTGGQEKLFF.

This chain joins TRBV5-1 and TRBJ1-1, with a weak D call TRBD1 (5 bases). This CDR3 is 17 amino acids long. Deletions cut 0 bases from V and 1 base from J, with 16 bases between. Germline V gene lookup returns CDR1 SGHRS and CDR2 YFSETQ. The CDR3 reads CASSLGRGGPQNTEAFF. As DNA, the CDR3 is TGCGCCAGCAGCTTGGGGAGGGGAGGCCCCCAGAACACTGAAGCTTTCTTT. Combining the CDR3 with reference TRBV5-1 and TRBJ1-1 gives the whole variable domain KAGVTQTPRYLIKTRGQQVTLSCSPISGHRSVSWYQQTPGQGLQFLFEYFSETQRNKGNFPGRFSGRQFSNSRSEMNVSTLELGDSALYLCASSLGRGGPQNTEAFFGQGTRLTVV.

The rearrangement links TRBV5-4 to TRBJ2-7; TRBD2 matches 8 bases. The CDR3 loop spans 15 amino acids. V lost 4 bases and J lost 2; bases outside the gene matches: 8. In germline, CDR1 is SGHNT, CDR2 YYREEE (reference sequence). The CDR3 nucleotides are TGTGCCAGCAGCCCTTTAGCGGGGCAGACCTACGAGCAGTACTTC. Translated, it gives CASSPLAGQTYEQYF.

The chain combines TRBV6-5 with TRBJ2-7; TRBD1 matches 9 bases. Germline loops: CDR1 MNHEY, CDR2 SVGAGI. The ends lost 10 bases at V and 0 bases at J; junction bases unmatched: 4. The CDR3 sequence is 13 residues long. The CDR3 loop reads CATDRGFSYEQYF. Written as DNA, the CDR3 is TGTGCCACAGACAGGGGGTTCTCCTACGAGCAGTACTTC.

The chain combines TRBV11-3 with TRBJ2-1; D might be TRBD2 (7 bases). Trimming shortened V by 5 bases and J by 7 bases, and 12 bases separated the two germline ends. This CDR3 region has 13 residues. Germline CDR1 reads SGHNT; CDR2 reads YENEEA. The chain's CDR3 is CASSKGGVNEQFF. DNA of the CDR3: TGTGCCAGCAGCAAAGGGGGGGTAAATGAGCAGTTCTTC. The full variable domain, its missing parts supplied by reference TRBV11-3 and TRBJ2-1, is EAGVVQSPRYKIIEKKQPVAFWCNPISGHNTLYWYLQNLGQGPELLIRYENEEAVDDSQLPKDRFSAERLKGVDSTLKIQPAELGDSAVYLCASSKGGVNEQFFGPGTRLTVL.

The CDR3 protein is CASSLPRGQGYTF. CDR3 in DNA: TGTGCCAGCAGTTTACCCAGGGGGCAGGGCTACACCTTC. J is TRBJ1-2 and V is TRBV12-3 or TRBV12-4, with 8 bases lining up with TRBD1. The CDR3 covers 13 residues. The V and J ends lost 2 bases and 8 bases, in that order; junction bases with no gene match: 4.

The chain joins TRBV30 to TRBJ2-7, with D maybe TRBD2 (5 bases). In germline, CDR1 is GTSNPN, CDR2 SVGIG (reference sequence). The CDR3 contains 12 residues. Trimming pared 3 bases from V and 3 bases from J, leaving 9 bases between. DNA for the CDR3: TGTGCCTGGAGGGGAGATAACTACGAGCAGTACTTC. It specifies CAWRGDNYEQYF.

This clone was recorded only once. The genes are TRBV4-2 and TRBJ2-5, with D tentatively TRBD1 (5 bases). Germline CDR1 reads LGHNA; CDR2 reads YNFKEQ. V shed 0 bases and J shed 4 bases, with 15 bases lying between them. The CDR3 runs to 16 residues. CDR3: CASSQDVGRRGETQYF. CDR3 coding DNA: TGTGCCAGCAGCCAAGATGTTGGCCGAAGGGGAGAGACCCAGTACTTC.

The rearrangement joins TRBV28 to TRBJ2-4, with 8 bases that match TRBD1. Unmatched junction bases numbered 6, after V lost 8 bases and J lost 3 bases. Germline V gene lookup returns CDR1 MDHEN and CDR2 SYDVKM. The CDR3 has 14 amino acids. CDR3 protein: CASLQDRVKNIQYF. The CDR3 DNA sequence: TGTGCCAGCCTCCAGGACAGGGTCAAAAACATTCAGTACTTC. Looking up the rest from reference TRBV28 and TRBJ2-4 gives the full variable domain: DVKVTQSSRYLVKRTGEKVFLECVQDMDHENMFWYRQDPGLGLRLIYFSYDVKMKEKGDIPEGYSVSREKKERFSLILESASTNQTSMYLCASLQDRVKNIQYFGAGTRLSVL.

The chain combines TRBV3-1 (or the pseudogene TRBV3-2) with TRBJ2-1, with 11 nucleotides matching TRBD2. CDR1 and CDR2 from the germline V gene are LGHDT and YNNKEL (reference sequence). The CDR3 length is 16 residues. J lost 3 bases, V lost 3 bases, and 4 bases had no gene match. CDR3 in DNA: TGTGCCAGCAGCCAGGGACTAGCGGTGGTCTACAATGAGCAGTTCTTC. Protein: CASSQGLAVVYNEQFF.

The gene calls are TRBV5-1 and TRBJ1-1; TRBD1 agrees at 7 bases. The trim removed 4 bases at V and 2 bases at J, leaving 11 bases unmatched. The length of the CDR3 is 16 residues. Per the germline V gene, CDR1 is SGHRS and CDR2 is YFSETQ. CDR3 DNA: TGCGCCAGCAGCGATGCATCCAGGGGGGCAAACACTGAAGCTTTCTTT. As protein: CASSDASRGANTEAFF.

As DNA, the CDR3 is TGTGCCAGCAGCCGAGGGGGAAGGGGGCTGTATGGCTACACCTTC. Translation gives CASSRGGRGLYGYTF. The J gene is TRBJ1-2, the V gene TRBV11-2; the match to TRBD1 covers 7 bases. J lost 5 bases, V lost 5 bases, and 11 bases had no gene match. The germline V gene has CDR1 SGHAT and CDR2 FQNNGV. This CDR3 comprises 15 residues.

The rearrangement links TRBV4-2 to TRBJ2-7, with TRBD2 identical over 13 bases. Germline lookup yields CDR1 LGHNA and CDR2 YNFKEQ. The CDR3 consists of 18 residues. V shed 0 bases, J shed 2 bases, and the junction held 7 bases outside the gene matches. The CDR3 loop reads CASSQDATSGRTPYEQYF. The CDR3 region has the DNA TGTGCCAGCAGCCAAGATGCGACTAGCGGGAGGACCCCCTACGAGCAGTACTTC.

This chain uses TRBV6-5 with TRBJ1-1; D call uncertain. Germline-derived CDR1 and CDR2 are MNHEY and SVGAGI. V dropped 5 bases and J dropped 6 bases, with 10 bases sitting between them. The CDR3 loop spans 12 amino acids. The CDR3 protein is CASSRSRAEAFF. As DNA, the CDR3 is TGTGCCAGCAGTCGGAGTCGCGCTGAAGCTTTCTTT.

V gene TRBV6-1 combines with J gene TRBJ2-5; 14 bases map to TRBD2. Looked up from germline, CDR1 is MNHNS and CDR2 is SASEGT. V trimming: 4 bases; J trimming: 5 bases; junction bases outside the gene matches: 6. CDR3 size: 16 residues. CDR3 loop: CASSARLAGGPETQYF. In DNA form, the CDR3 reads TGTGCCAGCAGTGCTCGACTAGCGGGGGGGCCTGAGACCCAGTACTTC.